The 15 T cell receptor beta chains listed next were all sequenced from one sample in a study of T cells in Graves' hyperthyroidism and ophthalmopathy. Amplification targeted TCR beta CDR3 regions from RNA transcripts. Initially, a first-round RT-PCR of the TCR CDR3 employed the HTBI primer set. TCRdb recomputed calls from the multiplex PCR reads with MiXCR, one row per CDR3 protein. The sample includes 600,000 or so distinct CDR3 sequences, around 46% of them seen just once. Sequenced material: peripheral blood or thyroid tissue (not recorded which). These receptors were collected from a young woman with Graves' hyperthyroidism.

The table lists this clonotype with a few counts. This chain links TRBV15 with TRBJ2-6; D is perhaps TRBD2 (5 bases). The CDR3 spans 15 residues. Germline CDR1 and CDR2: LNHNV and YYDKDF (reference sequence). V lost 5 bases to trimming and J lost 1 base, with 9 bases between them. For the CDR3, the DNA is TGTGCCACCAGCGTAAGGACTTCTGGGGCCAACGTCCTGACTTTC. Its translation: CATSVRTSGANVLTF.

The chain links TRBV25-1 to TRBJ1-2; 7 bases are shared with TRBD1. Germline V gene sequence: CDR1 MGHDK, CDR2 SYGVNS. The junction had 11 bases not matched to a gene; V was cut back by 6 bases and J by 7 bases. This CDR3 spans 14 amino acids. In DNA form, the CDR3 reads TGTGCCAGCAGCGACTCTGACAGGGTTCCTGGCTACACCTTC. Translated: CASSDSDRVPGYTF.

This clonotype has just a few counts. The chain links TRBV20-1 to TRBJ1-3, with D unclear. The germline V and J ends were trimmed by 5 bases and 0 bases, with 11 bases remaining between them. This CDR3 spans 14 amino acids. The germline CDR1 and CDR2 sequences are DFQATT and SNEGSKA (reference sequence). This CDR3 reads CSALDGDSGNTIYF. CDR3 coding DNA: TGCAGTGCTCTGGACGGAGACTCTGGAAACACCATATATTTT.

This clonotype was counted only a few times. This chain links TRBV6-2 or TRBV6-3 with TRBJ1-1; no firm D call. CDR1 and CDR2 from the germline V gene are MNHEY and SVGEGT. Trimming took 8 bases from V and 4 from J, leaving 17 bases between them. The CDR3 runs 14 residues. CDR3 region: CASGMTRWPTEAFF. In nucleotides, the CDR3 is TGTGCCAGCGGAATGACACGGTGGCCCACTGAAGCTTTCTTT.

This clonotype turned up a few times. The chain carries TRBV7-9 and TRBJ2-7; perhaps TRBD2 as D (7 bases). Germline loops: CDR1 SEHNR, CDR2 FQNEAQ (reference sequence). The CDR3 has 13 residues. V was shortened by 5 bases and J by 10 bases, with 18 bases between the two germline ends. The CDR3 sequence is CASSPAGGGVQYF. The CDR3 region has the DNA TGTGCCAGCAGCCCGGCCGGAGGGGGGGTTCAGTACTTC.

In this sample, this clonotype turned up a few times. The chain joins TRBV2 to TRBJ1-6; tentative D call: TRBD1 (5 bases). V lost 6 bases and J lost 9, with 18 bases in between. Germline V lookup: CDR1 SNHLY, CDR2 FYNNEI. The CDR3 length is 15 residues. CDR3 loop: CASSLEGRIISPLHF. CDR3 DNA: TGTGCCAGCAGCTTAGAGGGACGCATAATTTCACCCCTCCACTTT.

This clonotype was counted ten times or more. The V call is TRBV7-3, the J call TRBJ2-7, with TRBD1 matching 7 bases. This CDR3 is 13 amino acids long. Germline lookup yields CDR1 SGHTA and CDR2 FQGTGA. J lost 10 bases, V lost 5 bases, and 11 bases had no gene match. DNA for the CDR3: TGTGCCAGCAGCGCGAGCCGGGACAGTCGTCAGTACTTC. Translating it yields CASSASRDSRQYF.

This clonotype has at least ten counts. A much larger clone lies a single base off, so this may be a read error. This sequence joins TRBV29-1 and TRBJ1-5; no reliable D call. This CDR3 is 13 amino acids long. CDR1 is SQVTM, CDR2 ANQGSEA, per germline. Written as DNA, the CDR3 is TGCAGTCATGAGGCCGCTAGCAATCAGCCCCAGCATTTT. It codes for CSHEAASNQPQHF.

This clonotype was detected many times. The chain's CDR3 is CASGGGQGFRDGYTF. In nucleotides, the CDR3 is TGCGCCAGCGGTGGGGGACAGGGGTTCCGCGATGGCTACACCTTC. This sequence joins TRBV10-2 and TRBJ1-2; 10 positions agree with TRBD1. Germline lookup yields CDR1 WSHSY and CDR2 SAAADI. The CDR3 consists of 15 residues. Trimming took 8 bases from V and 6 from J; bases not matched to a gene: 12.

This clonotype was seen ten or more times. The CDR3, as DNA: TGCAGCGTTGAAGGGGGCCCCGGGGAGCTGTTTTTT. Translation: CSVEGGPGELFF. The chain is built from TRBV29-1 and TRBJ2-2; possibly TRBD1 for D (5 bases). CDR3 length: 12 residues. Trimming took off 1 base at V and 6 bases at J, with 6 bases between the two ends. Per germline, CDR1 SQVTM and CDR2 ANQGSEA.

The chain links TRBV7-2 to TRBJ2-5; possibly TRBD1 or TRBD2 for D (5 bases each). Germline values: CDR1 SGHTA, CDR2 FQGNSA. The CDR3 covers 15 residues. The ends were cut back, 6 bases at V and 0 bases at J, with 14 bases in the middle. The CDR3 sequence: CASRPGIANQETQYF. CDR3 nucleotide sequence: TGTGCCAGCAGGCCAGGGATAGCGAACCAAGAGACCCAGTACTTC.

There are many counts of this clonotype. The genes are TRBV7-6 and TRBJ1-6; D may be TRBD1 (5 bases). Trimming cost V 5 bases and J 5 bases, with 16 bases left between them. CDR3 length equals 16 residues. The germline gives CDR1 SGHVS, CDR2 FNYEAQ. For the CDR3, the DNA is TGTGCCAGCAGCCTCGGGACGGGCAGGGATAATTCACCCCTCCACTTT. This sequence encodes CASSLGTGRDNSPLHF.

This chain uses TRBV29-1 with TRBJ2-7, with TRBD2 identical over 8 bases. Per germline, CDR1 SQVTM and CDR2 ANQGSEA. The trim removed 8 bases at V and 2 bases at J, leaving 14 bases unmatched. CDR3 length: 15 residues. CDR3 nucleotide sequence: TGCAGCTTATGGCCGCGGCGGGAGGACCCCTACGAGCAGTACTTC. It specifies CSLWPRREDPYEQYF.

The chain uses TRBV2 and TRBJ2-7; 7 bases map to TRBD1. Germline loops: CDR1 SNHLY, CDR2 FYNNEI. Germline trimming cut 6 bases from V and 0 bases from J; bases unmatched to any gene: 8. This CDR3 spans 15 amino acids. CDR3 residues: CASSSSDRLSYEQYF. CDR3 nucleotide sequence: TGTGCCAGCAGCTCTTCGGACAGGCTCTCCTACGAGCAGTACTTC.

In this sample, this clonotype turned up a few times. This chain joins TRBV6-6 and TRBJ2-7; D is tentatively TRBD1 or TRBD2 (5 bases each). V was pared by 5 bases and J by 4 bases, with 15 bases between. This CDR3 comprises 14 residues. Germline V lookup: CDR1 MNHNY, CDR2 SVGAGI (reference sequence). The CDR3 DNA reads TGTGCCAGCAGTGGCCGGGACGGGGCGTACGAGCAGTACTTC. This codes for CASSGRDGAYEQYF.